The entry below gives a single TCR beta chain sequence along with its context. This entry is derived from a study of T cells in localized non-small cell lung cancer. This CDR3 comprises 17 residues. Per germline, CDR1 LNHDA and CDR2 SQIVND (reference sequence). J gave up 0 bases and V 2 bases, and 8 bases lay outside the gene matches. Profiled with immunoSEQ multiplex PCR; TCRdb holds only in-frame clones, not every one. Altogether about 23,000 clones are present, roughly nine tenths being singletons, with the ten largest covering 0.9% to 1.4%. The source was peripheral blood, collected before any cancer treatment. This TCR derives from a woman aged 35 to 70 with stage I lung adenocarcinoma. The chain is built from TRBV19 and TRBJ2-5; TRBD2 matches at 8 bases. The CDR3 reads CASSITALAEYQETQYF. The CDR3, as DNA: TGTGCCAGTAGTATAACCGCACTAGCGGAGTACCAAGAGACCCAGTACTTC.